Listed here are 28 T cell receptor beta chains from one sample, sequenced in a study of shared clonotypes between healthy human individuals. Only in-frame clones appear in the TCRdb table, and some are missing; sequencing was by immunoSEQ multiplex PCR. The data contain around 990,000 clones, around three quarters of them singletons. Sample: memory CD4+ T cells from PBMCs. Subset defined: CD45RA-negative fraction. The source is a man between 18 and 29 years old in good health. Some clones in this sample may be carry-over from other donors' samples.

The chain combines TRBV2 with TRBJ2-3; TRBD2 matches 16 bases. Trimming cost V 7 bases and J 4 bases; bases outside gene matches: 5. The CDR3 runs 16 residues. Germline V gene sequence: CDR1 SNHLY, CDR2 FYNNEI. The CDR3 reads CASKGGLAGGADTQYF. The CDR3 DNA reads TGTGCCAGCAAAGGGGGACTAGCGGGAGGGGCAGATACGCAGTATTTT.

Only a few counts were recorded for this clone. The chain carries TRBV5-4 and TRBJ2-2; 8 bases map to TRBD1. The CDR3 contains 14 residues. V dropped 4 bases and J dropped 3; count of bases not matched to a gene: 2. CDR1 and CDR2 from the germline V gene are SGHNT and YYREEE (reference sequence). This CDR3 is CASSPTGDTGELFF. DNA of the CDR3: TGTGCCAGCAGCCCGACAGGGGACACCGGGGAGCTGTTTTTT.

This clone was seen just once. This rearrangement joins TRBV2 to TRBJ2-3; D not certain. V lost 3 bases to trimming and J lost 2 bases, with 9 bases between them. The CDR3 contains 14 residues. The germline CDR1 and CDR2 sequences are SNHLY and FYNNEI. The CDR3 DNA follows: TGTGCCAGCAGTGACGGAACCTACACAGATACGCAGTATTTT. Translating gives CASSDGTYTDTQYF.

This clone has more than one count but fewer than ten. The gene calls are TRBV10-1 and TRBJ2-1; the match to TRBD2 covers 7 bases. V shed 0 bases and J 5 bases; nucleotides not matched to a gene: 1. The CDR3 is 14 residues long. Germline V gene data show CDR1 as WNHNN and CDR2 as SYGVQD (reference sequence). CDR3 bases: TGCGCCAGCAGTGAGTCGGGGGGGAACAATGAGCAGTTCTTC. Translation gives CASSESGGNNEQFF.

The chain couples TRBV19 to TRBJ1-5; perhaps TRBD1 as D (5 bases). The CDR3 consists of 16 residues. Germline CDR1 reads LNHDA; CDR2 reads SQIVND (reference sequence). Trimming took 7 bases from V and 5 from J, leaving 21 bases between them. Here the CDR3 reads CASTNIVARGDQPQHF. CDR3 in DNA: TGTGCCAGTACCAATATAGTCGCCCGAGGGGATCAGCCCCAGCATTTT.

The chain couples TRBV12-2 to TRBJ2-1; TRBD1, as called in the table, went unchecked against the DNA. TRBV12-2 is noted as a pseudogene. The CDR3 sequence is 16 residues long. CDR3: CASRLEAGGFRNEQLF. The CDR3 nucleotides are TGCGCAAGTCGCTTAGAAGCAGGGGGCTTTAGGAATGAGCAGCTCTTC.

Worth noting for this clone: The same CDR3 is also encoded by other DNA sequences in this sample. The chain links TRBV5-1 to TRBJ2-7; 11 bases align to TRBD1. Germline V lookup: CDR1 SGHRS, CDR2 YFSETQ. Germline trimming cut 4 bases from V and 4 bases from J; bases unmatched to any gene: 4. This CDR3 comprises 14 residues. The CDR3 nucleotides read TGCGCCAGCAGCCCGGGGACAGGGGGATACGAGCAGTACTTC. Residues: CASSPGTGGYEQYF.

This clone was detected once. The genes are TRBV5-6 and TRBJ1-1; TRBD1 is a possible D gene (6 bases). With 4 bases removed from V and 6 bases from J, the gap between germline ends came to 22 bases. The CDR3 is 16 amino acids. Germline V CDR1 and CDR2: SGHDT, YYEEEE. The CDR3 is CASSIYRVGGPPEAFF. The CDR3 DNA sequence: TGTGCCAGCAGCATATACAGGGTGGGAGGGCCCCCTGAAGCTTTCTTT.

This clone was seen a few times. The genes are TRBV2 and TRBJ2-3; 7 nucleotides line up with TRBD2. Germline V lookup: CDR1 SNHLY, CDR2 FYNNEI. The CDR3 totals 13 residues. J was trimmed by 1 base and V by 7 bases; bases with no gene match: 2. For the CDR3, the DNA is TGTGCCAGCATGCTAGCGGGCACAGATACGCAGTATTTT. Translation: CASMLAGTDTQYF. The whole variable domain, remainder taken from reference TRBV2 and TRBJ2-3, is EPEVTQTPSHQVTQMGQEVILRCVPISNHLYFYWYRQILGQKVEFLVSFYNNEISEKSEIFDDQFSVERPDGSNFTLKIRSTKLEDSAMYFCASMLAGTDTQYFGPGTRLTVL.

This sequence joins TRBV7-2 and TRBJ1-3; no definite D call. The CDR3 has 14 amino acids. V lost 1 base to trimming and J lost 0 bases, with 4 bases between them. CDR1 and CDR2 from the germline V gene are SGHTA and FQGNSA. The CDR3 loop reads CASSLDPSGNTIYF. The CDR3 DNA is TGTGCCAGCAGCTTAGACCCCTCTGGAAACACCATATATTTT.

Many counts were recorded for this clone. The chain combines TRBV28 with TRBJ2-1; D is ambiguous. The CDR3 is made up of 12 amino acids. Germline V gene lookup returns CDR1 MDHEN and CDR2 SYDVKM. Trimming removed 7 bases at V and 10 bases at J, with 14 bases between. The CDR3 region is CASTSLRGEQFF. The CDR3 coding sequence is TGTGCCAGCACTTCCCTCCGTGGCGAGCAGTTCTTC. The complete variable domain, with remaining parts taken from reference TRBV28 and TRBJ2-1, reads DVKVTQSSRYLVKRTGEKVFLECVQDMDHENMFWYRQDPGLGLRLIYFSYDVKMKEKGDIPEGYSVSREKKERFSLILESASTNQTSMYLCASTSLRGEQFFGPGTRLTVL.

The chain is built from TRBV5-1 and TRBJ2-1, with D perhaps matching TRBD2 (5 bases). Germline loops: CDR1 SGHRS, CDR2 YFSETQ. This CDR3 comprises 13 residues. Trimming removed 4 bases from V and 3 bases from J, with 8 bases in between. CDR3 coding DNA: TGCGCCAGCAGCGTCGACTACTACAATGAGCAGTTCTTC. It is translated as CASSVDYYNEQFF.

The CDR3 DNA follows: TGCGCCAGCAGCCCGTTTATGGGACTAGCGGGAGTTTCCGAGACCCAGTACTTC. Its translation: CASSPFMGLAGVSETQYF. The rearrangement links TRBV5-1 to TRBJ2-5, with 14 bases fitting TRBD2. This CDR3 spans 18 amino acids. J lost 5 bases, V lost 4 bases, and 13 bases had no gene match. Germline CDR1 SGHRS, CDR2 YFSETQ.

This clone was counted a few times. The V and J genes are TRBV7-2 and TRBJ1-5, with a tentative D call TRBD1 (6 bases). V was clipped by 3 bases and J by 8 bases, with 14 bases between them. Germline V CDR1 and CDR2: SGHTA, FQGNSA. This CDR3 comprises 14 residues. CDR3 bases: TGTGCCAGCAGCTTGTCCCGGGACATTGAGCCCCAGCATTTT. Its protein is CASSLSRDIEPQHF. The full variable domain, in which reference TRBV7-2 and TRBJ1-5 provide the parts outside the CDR3, is GAGVSQSPSNKVTEKGKDVELRCDPISGHTALYWYRQSLGQGLEFLIYFQGNSAPDKSGLPSDRFSAERTGGSVSTLTIQRTQQEDSAVYLCASSLSRDIEPQHFGDGTRLSIL.

The rearrangement joins TRBV5-1 to TRBJ2-2; 7 bases fit TRBD1. This CDR3 has 16 residues. Per germline, CDR1 SGHRS and CDR2 YFSETQ. The trim removed 4 bases at V and 0 bases at J, leaving 6 bases unmatched. DNA for the CDR3: TGCGCCAGCAGCGCAGACAGGGCGACGAACACCGGGGAGCTGTTTTTT. Residues: CASSADRATNTGELFF. Full variable domain (outside the CDR3, taken from reference TRBV5-1 and TRBJ2-2): KAGVTQTPRYLIKTRGQQVTLSCSPISGHRSVSWYQQTPGQGLQFLFEYFSETQRNKGNFPGRFSGRQFSNSRSEMNVSTLELGDSALYLCASSADRATNTGELFFGEGSRLTVL.

This clone was counted at least ten times. The V and J genes are TRBV6-6 and TRBJ1-1, with a possible D match to TRBD1 (5 bases). The V gene's germline CDR1 is MNHNY and CDR2 SVGAGI (reference sequence). The germline V and J ends were trimmed by 7 bases and 5 bases, with 14 bases remaining between them. There are 13 residues in the CDR3. This chain's CDR3 is CASTRQGGTEAFF. CDR3 nucleotides: TGTGCCAGCACTCGGCAGGGTGGGACTGAAGCTTTCTTT.

This clone was counted between two and nine times. The chain uses TRBV4-2 and TRBJ1-1; D perhaps matches TRBD1 (5 bases). Germline CDR1 LGHNA, CDR2 YNFKEQ. This CDR3 is 15 amino acids long. The V gene lost 3 bases and the J gene lost 1 base, with 12 bases spanning the gap. The CDR3 sequence is CASSHNGQTNTEAFF. CDR3 nucleotides: TGTGCCAGCAGCCATAATGGACAAACGAACACTGAAGCTTTCTTT.

The rearrangement uses TRBV10-1 and TRBJ2-1; D gene uncertain. V dropped 3 bases and J dropped 3 bases, with 12 bases sitting between them. CDR3 size: 15 residues. The V gene's germline CDR1 is WNHNN and CDR2 SYGVQD (reference sequence). CDR3 in DNA: TGCGCCAGCAGTGATGGCGCAGCCCTCTACAATGAGCAGTTCTTC. Translating gives CASSDGAALYNEQFF.

Only one count was recorded for this clone. In the same sample, other DNA sequences code for this CDR3. CDR3 in amino acids: CASSPREGGTDTQYF. In nucleotides, the CDR3 is TGTGCCAGCAGCCCCCGGGAGGGGGGCACAGATACGCAGTATTTT. This chain joins TRBV7-9 and TRBJ2-3; 8 bases map to TRBD2. With 5 bases clipped from V and 1 base from J, the junction kept 5 bases outside the gene matches. The CDR3 spans 15 residues. Looked up from germline, CDR1 is SEHNR and CDR2 is FQNEAQ (reference sequence).

This clone was recorded a few times. The V call is TRBV7-9, the J call TRBJ1-5; 8 bases agree with TRBD1. The J segment lost 1 base and the V segment lost 1 base, leaving 3 bases of the junction unmatched. This CDR3 is built from 16 residues. Germline V CDR1 and CDR2: SEHNR, FQNEAQ (reference sequence). CDR3 DNA sequence: TGTGCCAGCAGCTTAGTCAGGGGGCCAAGCAATCAGCCCCAGCATTTT. Translation gives CASSLVRGPSNQPQHF.

Turning to this clone: Compared with germline, one end of the junction differs, possibly owing to a read error. V usage is TRBV5-1 and J usage is TRBJ2-3, with TRBD2 identical over 12 bases. Germline V gene sequence: CDR1 SGHRS, CDR2 YFSETQ. The CDR3 length is 15 residues. CDR3 loop: CASSLEVLAGGLRDF. CDR3 nucleotides: TGCGCCAGCAGCTTGGAAGTCCTAGCGGGAGGGCTAAGGGATTTT.

The genes are TRBV5-4 and TRBJ2-5; D is uncertain. Trimming shortened V by 2 bases and J by 0 bases, and 8 bases separated the two germline ends. The CDR3 is made up of 14 amino acids. CDR1 is SGHNT and CDR2 is YYREEE in the germline V gene (reference sequence). CDR3: CASSFARHQETQYF. For the CDR3, the DNA is TGTGCCAGCAGCTTTGCCAGGCACCAAGAGACCCAGTACTTC.

This chain joins TRBV28 and TRBJ2-7, with TRBD1 matching 7 bases. Germline CDR1 reads MDHEN; CDR2 reads SYDVKM. V shed 5 bases and J 3 bases; nucleotides not matched to a gene: 13. The CDR3 is 16 residues long. As DNA, the CDR3 is TGTGCCAGCAGTCCCCCTGAACAGGGGTGGAACTACGAGCAGTACTTC. Translation: CASSPPEQGWNYEQYF.

As for this clone: Other nucleotide sequences from this sample produce the same CDR3. The gene calls are TRBV5-1 and TRBJ1-2; TRBD1 might be the D (6 bases). The length of the CDR3 is 13 residues. Trimming shortened V by 0 bases and J by 6 bases, and 9 bases separated the two germline ends. Per germline, CDR1 SGHRS and CDR2 YFSETQ. CDR3 in amino acids: CASSLATGDGYTF. Here the CDR3 DNA reads TGCGCCAGCAGCTTGGCGACAGGTGATGGCTACACCTTC.

V and J are TRBV9 and TRBJ2-5, with 7 bases matching TRBD2. After removal of 2 bases from V and 0 bases from J, the junction contained 22 bases not matched to a gene. This CDR3 comprises 21 residues. Germline V lookup: CDR1 SGDLS, CDR2 YYNGEE. The CDR3 nucleotides are TGTGCCAGCAGCGTGAGCCCGTTGTTTTTTCCGGGGGAGGGCTACCAAGAGACCCAGTACTTC. Translated: CASSVSPLFFPGEGYQETQYF.

The CDR3 bases are TGTGCCAGCTCACCACTTTGGCCCAGGGCAGATACGCAGTATTTT. Translated: CASSPLWPRADTQYF. The chain couples TRBV18 to TRBJ2-3; possible D gene TRBD1, 5 bases. Germline CDR1 is KGHSH and CDR2 is LQKENI. This CDR3 region has 15 residues. Trimming stripped 1 base from V and 4 bases from J, with 12 bases between.

The chain employs TRBV5-4 and TRBJ2-1; TRBD2 matches at 12 bases. CDR3 length: 16 amino acids. Looked up from germline, CDR1 is SGHNT and CDR2 is YYREEE (reference sequence). V gave up 1 base and J gave up 5 bases; unmatched junction bases: 4. CDR3 bases: TGTGCCAGCAGCTTGACTCGACTAGCGGGGGACAATGAGCAGTTCTTC. Its translation: CASSLTRLAGDNEQFF.

The V gene is TRBV27, the J gene TRBJ1-5, with no clear D. CDR1 MNHEY and CDR2 SMNVEV come from the germline V gene (reference sequence). The V end was cut by 1 base, the J end by 2 bases, with 6 bases between. There are 14 residues in the CDR3. The CDR3 sequence is CASSLLYGNQPQHF. The CDR3 DNA follows: TGTGCCAGCAGTTTATTATATGGCAATCAGCCCCAGCATTTT.